The 5 T cell receptor beta chains below were found in one sample sequenced in a study of T-cell memory formation after mild COVID-19. TCRdb processed the 5' RACE reads anew with MiXCR; each CDR3 protein has one entry. The data hold roughly 550,000 distinct CDR3 sequences, with roughly 22% observed a single time. Specimen: PBMCs or a T cell subset sorted from them (not recorded which). Source of these receptors: an adult woman who had mild COVID-19 (a few samples of this study predate the infection). Cell type and time point are not known.

This clonotype was observed a handful of times. V usage is TRBV19 and J usage is TRBJ2-2; D unresolved. The CDR3 is made up of 13 amino acids. Germline CDR1 LNHDA, CDR2 SQIVND (reference sequence). The V end was cut by 3 bases, the J end by 6 bases, with 8 bases between. CDR3 sequence reads: CASSIMGSGELFF. The DNA for the CDR3 is TGTGCCAGTAGTATTATGGGTTCCGGGGAGCTGTTTTTT.

There are many counts of this clonotype. This sequence joins TRBV7-2 and TRBJ2-7, with D unclear. Trimming removed 3 bases at V and 5 bases at J, with 5 bases between. Germline V gives CDR1 SGHTA, CDR2 FQGNSA. CDR3 length: 11 residues. CDR3 amino acids: CASSFNHEQYF. The CDR3 region has the DNA TGTGCCAGCAGCTTTAACCACGAGCAGTACTTC.

In this sample, this clonotype turned up a few times. The rearrangement uses TRBV2 and TRBJ2-7; TRBD2 aligns across 11 bases. The V gene's germline CDR1 is SNHLY and CDR2 FYNNEI. Trimming removed 6 bases from V and 6 bases from J; junction bases left unmatched: 7. The CDR3 has 14 amino acids. CDR3 in amino acids: CASRASGRISEQYF. DNA for the CDR3: TGTGCCAGCAGAGCTAGCGGGAGGATCTCCGAGCAGTACTTC. Supplemented by reference TRBV2 and TRBJ2-7, the full variable domain reads EPEVTQTPSHQVTQMGQEVILRCVPISNHLYFYWYRQILGQKVEFLVSFYNNEISEKSEIFDDQFSVERPDGSNFTLKIRSTKLEDSAMYFCASRASGRISEQYFGPGTRLTVT.

This sequence joins TRBV24-1 and TRBJ2-1; 11 nucleotides align to TRBD2. Germline V gene sequence: CDR1 KGHDR, CDR2 SFDVKD. The junction had 7 bases not matched to a gene; V was cut back by 3 bases and J by 4 bases. The CDR3 is 17 residues long. The CDR3 coding sequence is TGTGCCACCAGTGATCCCTTAGCGGGAGGGCCTTACAATGAGCAGTTCTTC. Residues: CATSDPLAGGPYNEQFF.

This clonotype appeared many times. The chain is built from TRBV7-2 and TRBJ2-3; 14 bases align to TRBD2. CDR1 is SGHTA and CDR2 is FQGNSA in the germline V gene. There are 16 residues in the CDR3. After removal of 4 bases from V and 4 bases from J, the junction contained 4 bases not matched to a gene. The CDR3 loop is CASSSLGLAGADTQYF. As DNA, the CDR3 is TGTGCCAGCAGCTCCCTGGGACTAGCGGGAGCAGATACGCAGTATTTT.